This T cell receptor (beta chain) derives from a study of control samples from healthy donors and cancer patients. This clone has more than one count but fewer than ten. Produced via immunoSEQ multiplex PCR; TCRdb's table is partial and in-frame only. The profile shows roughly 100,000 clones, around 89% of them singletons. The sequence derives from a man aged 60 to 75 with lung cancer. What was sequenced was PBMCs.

The CDR3 reads CASSQAGTGAEAFF. CDR3 bases: TGCGCCAGCAGCCAAGCAGGGACAGGAGCTGAAGCTTTCTTT. The chain uses TRBV4-1 and TRBJ1-1, with TRBD1 identical over 8 bases. This CDR3 contains 14 residues. The V and J ends lost 1 base and 6 bases, in that order; junction bases with no gene match: 4. Germline loops: CDR1 MGHRA, CDR2 YSYEKL.